These T cell receptor beta chains were read from a single sample in a study of cytomegalovirus exposure and HLA in healthy donors. TCRdb's table, derived via immunoSEQ multiplex PCR, lists solely in-frame clones and lacks some. The sample includes 150,000 to 200,000 clones, roughly 80% of them seen just once. Sample: PBMCs. These receptor sequences come from a female donor in good health and CMV-seronegative. The CDR3 runs from the conserved cysteine through the conserved F or W. D genes are given only for firm matches. The size entry is marked missing in some rows and otherwise reads once, few, many or a size class.

clone_size	v_call	j_call	d_call	cdr3_nt	cdr3_aa
many	TRBV19	TRBJ2-5	-	TGTGCCAGTAGTTCTATATTGGAGACCCAGTACTTC	CASSSILETQYF
-	TRBV7-9	TRBJ2-5	-	TGTGCCAGCAGCCCTATCTGGGGGGCGGGAGAGGAGGCCCAGTACTTC	CASSPIWGAGEEAQYF
few	TRBV4-1	TRBJ1-1	TRBD1	TGCGCCAGCAGCGAAAGACAGGGTTACACTGAAGCTTTCTTT	CASSERQGYTEAFF
-	TRBV21-1	TRBJ2-7	-	TGTGCCAGCAGCAAAGGGCTAGCGGGAGTCACCTACGAGCAGTACTTC	CASSKGLAGVTYEQYF
-	TRBV28	TRBJ1-3	-	TGTGCCAGCAGTTTATCCCCAGGCGGGGACGGAAACACCATATATTTT	CASSLSPGGDGNTIYF
-	TRBV7-9	TRBJ1-1	-	TGTTCCAGCAGCTTTAACAGGAACACTGAAGCTTTCTTT	CSSSFNRNTEAFF
-	TRBV7-3	TRBJ2-3	TRBD2	TGTGCCAGCAGCGGCCCCGGGACTAGTCTACCCCAGGATACGCAGTATTTT	CASSGPGTSLPQDTQYF
-	TRBV5-4	TRBJ2-1	TRBD1	TGTGCCAGCAGCTGGACAGGGGGTTGGAATGAGCAGTTCTTC	CASSWTGGWNEQFF
few	TRBV6-1	TRBJ2-2	-	TGTGCCAGCAGAACGGGGACCGGGGAGCTGTTTTTT	CASRTGTGELFF
-	TRBV27	TRBJ2-3	TRBD2	TGTGCCAGCAGGGGGACTAGCGGGAGAGTGTCGAGCACAGATACGCAGTATTTT	CASRGTSGRVSSTDTQYF
-	TRBV28	TRBJ1-2	TRBD1	TGTGCCAGCAGTTTAGGTGGACAGGGGGCAGACTATGGCTACACCTTC	CASSLGGQGADYGYTF
-	TRBV5-4	TRBJ2-5	TRBD2	TGTGCCAGCAGCTCAAGACTAGCGGGGCCCTCAGAGACCCAGTACTTC	CASSSRLAGPSETQYF
-	TRBV29-1	TRBJ2-7	-	TGCAGCGTTGTCGGGGGGCGAAAACGATCCTACGAGCAGTACTTC	CSVVGGRKRSYEQYF
-	TRBV7-9	TRBJ1-2	-	TGTGCCAGCAGCTTAGGGCAGAACTATGGCTACACCTTC	CASSLGQNYGYTF
once	TRBV28	TRBJ2-7	-	TGTGCCAGCAGAAGCATCGAGCAGTACTTC	CASRSIEQYF
-	TRBV12-5	TRBJ2-3	TRBD2	TGTGCTAGTGGTTTGAACCTAGCGGGGGGCCGGAACACAGATACGCAGTATTTT	CASGLNLAGGRNTDTQYF
-	TRBV21-1	TRBJ2-2	-	TGTGCCAGCAGTCTCAAGGGGTGGAACACCGGGGAGCTGTTTTTT	CASSLKGWNTGELFF
-	TRBV7-9	TRBJ1-4	TRBD1	TGTGCCAGCAGCTTGGGACAGCCAAATGAAAAACTGTTTTTT	CASSLGQPNEKLFF
-	TRBV11-2	TRBJ2-1	-	TGTGCCAGCAGTGCGGGGGCCTTGAGCTCCTACAATGAGCAGTTCTTC	CASSAGALSSYNEQFF
few	TRBV7-3	TRBJ1-1	-	TGTGCCAGCAGCTTATCGGGGGTGAACACTGAAGCTTTCTTT	CASSLSGVNTEAFF
-	TRBV2	TRBJ2-7	TRBD1	TGTGCCAGCAGCTACAGGGGGCGCCCCTACGAGCAGTACTTC	CASSYRGRPYEQYF
once	TRBV7-9	TRBJ2-1	TRBD1	TGTGCCAGCGGGGGTCGGGACAGCAACTACAATGAGCAGTTCTTC	CASGGRDSNYNEQFF
-	TRBV7-3	TRBJ2-7	-	TGTGCCAGCAGCCCCATCAGGACTGCTAAAGAGCAGTACTTC	CASSPIRTAKEQYF
once	TRBV14	TRBJ1-1	-	TGTGCCAGCAGCCAAGAAACTCTCACTGAAGCTTTCTTT	CASSQETLTEAFF